This T cell receptor beta chain was sequenced in a study of OX40 agonist ivuxolimab in advanced cancers. Broader study findings: Averaging showed that CD8+ T cells had more expanded clones than CD4+ did.

Germline assignment: CDR1 MDHEN and CDR2 SYDVKM. CDR3 length: 15 amino acids. V was pared by 5 bases and J by 7 bases, with 13 bases of the junction left unmatched. The protocol was immunoSEQ multiplex PCR, while the TCRdb copy is restricted to in-frame clones and leaves out a portion. The sample lists 50,000 to 65,000 clones, more than 75% occurring once. A note on this clone: The antigen is undetermined.

The chain is built from TRBV28 and TRBJ1-2; 7 bases map to TRBD1. The sequenced sample was CD4+ or CD8+ T cells sorted from blood, obtained in a trial of the OX40 agonist ivuxolimab. The sequence was collected from an adult with an advanced solid tumor such as melanoma, head and neck, liver or kidney cancer. Here the CDR3 reads CASSPRDSRLGGYTF. The CDR3 DNA reads as TGTGCCAGCAGTCCCCGGGACAGTCGGTTAGGTGGCTACACCTTC.